The rows below give T cell receptor beta chains drawn from one sample of a study of cytomegalovirus exposure and HLA in healthy donors. Using immunoSEQ multiplex PCR, the repertoire was profiled, and TCRdb retains in-frame clones only, with some absent. The sample has roughly 170,000 clones, about 86% seen once; the top ten hold about 2.2%. The sequencing input was PBMCs. These receptors all stem from a woman in her 30s in good health and CMV-seronegative. The CDR3 runs from the conserved cysteine through the conserved F or W. The listing skips clone size in some rows; elsewhere it reads once, few, many or a size class.

j_call,clone_size,v_call,cdr3_aa
TRBJ2-1,few,TRBV10-3,CAISDRDKPSSYNEQFF
TRBJ1-2,NA,TRBV5-1,CASSLSRDSYGYTF
TRBJ2-7,NA,TRBV5-4,CASSLGLAGAYYEQYF
TRBJ1-6,NA,TRBV28,CASSFMAGDYSPLHF
NA,NA,TRBV7-2,CASSLVGHYEQYF
TRBJ2-4,NA,TRBV28,CASSAPGQGNIQYF
TRBJ1-4,NA,TRBV5-4,CASSLGQGAGEKLFF
TRBJ1-2,NA,TRBV9,CASSGHRGEGLGYTF
TRBJ1-6,once,TRBV25-1,CASSESSGSPLHF
TRBJ1-1,NA,TRBV14,CASSKRDKLVNTEAFF
TRBJ2-7,NA,TRBV27,CASSSPRTGGTYEQYF
TRBJ1-1,NA,TRBV29-1,CSARTGDVAEAFF
TRBJ2-7,NA,TRBV4-3,CASSSSFWDRGGEQYF
TRBJ2-1,NA,TRBV5-1,CASSLVDRARGPQWDEQFF
TRBJ2-7,once,TRBV28,CASSLGAAYEQYF
TRBJ2-5,NA,TRBV5-6,CASSLAWTAWGETQYF
TRBJ1-3,few,TRBV15,CATSRDEGSGNTIYF
TRBJ1-4,NA,TRBV2,CVSSESTDNEKLFF
TRBJ2-3,NA,TRBV27,CASSLTSHSTDTQYF
TRBJ2-7,NA,TRBV7-9,CASTQQNRVSEQYF
NA,NA,TRBV5-1,CASSLTGTVYEQYF
TRBJ1-1,NA,TRBV19,CATRTGVTEAFF
TRBJ2-5,once,TRBV6-5,CASSYEGGETQYF
TRBJ1-2,NA,TRBV10-3,CAISELDYGYTF
TRBJ2-2,NA,TRBV29-1,CSVVAGVPTGELFF
TRBJ1-2,NA,TRBV5-1,CASSLRETVTGYTF
TRBJ2-6,NA,TRBV2,CASSQQGSGANGLTF
TRBJ2-4,NA,TRBV28,CASSDEYNRLAKNIQYF
TRBJ2-7,few,TRBV18,CASSASSYEQYF
TRBJ2-1,few,TRBV7-6,CASSLVASLSSYNEQFF
TRBJ2-7,NA,TRBV27,CASSFASGGNREQYF
TRBJ2-2,NA,TRBV5-1,CASSRTSGNVGELFF
TRBJ1-1,NA,TRBV29-1,CSVSRTAEAFF
TRBJ2-5,few,TRBV7-2,CASSLGSHETQYF
TRBJ1-2,NA,TRBV29-1,CSVERQGSVYGCTF